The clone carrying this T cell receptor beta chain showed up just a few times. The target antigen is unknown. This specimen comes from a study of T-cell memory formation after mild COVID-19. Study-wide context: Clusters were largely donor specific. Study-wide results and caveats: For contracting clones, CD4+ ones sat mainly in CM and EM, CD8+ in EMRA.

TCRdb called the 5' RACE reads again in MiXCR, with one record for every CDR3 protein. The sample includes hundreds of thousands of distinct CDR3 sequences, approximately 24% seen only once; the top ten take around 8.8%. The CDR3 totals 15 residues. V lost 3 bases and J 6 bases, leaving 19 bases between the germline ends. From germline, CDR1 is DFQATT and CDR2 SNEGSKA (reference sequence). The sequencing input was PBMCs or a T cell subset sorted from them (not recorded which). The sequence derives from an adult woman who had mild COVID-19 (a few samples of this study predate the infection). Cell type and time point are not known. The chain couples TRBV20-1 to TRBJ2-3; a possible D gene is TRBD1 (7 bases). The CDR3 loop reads CSASRGARFKDTQYF. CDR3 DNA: TGCAGTGCTAGCAGGGGGGCGCGTTTTAAGGATACGCAGTATTTT.